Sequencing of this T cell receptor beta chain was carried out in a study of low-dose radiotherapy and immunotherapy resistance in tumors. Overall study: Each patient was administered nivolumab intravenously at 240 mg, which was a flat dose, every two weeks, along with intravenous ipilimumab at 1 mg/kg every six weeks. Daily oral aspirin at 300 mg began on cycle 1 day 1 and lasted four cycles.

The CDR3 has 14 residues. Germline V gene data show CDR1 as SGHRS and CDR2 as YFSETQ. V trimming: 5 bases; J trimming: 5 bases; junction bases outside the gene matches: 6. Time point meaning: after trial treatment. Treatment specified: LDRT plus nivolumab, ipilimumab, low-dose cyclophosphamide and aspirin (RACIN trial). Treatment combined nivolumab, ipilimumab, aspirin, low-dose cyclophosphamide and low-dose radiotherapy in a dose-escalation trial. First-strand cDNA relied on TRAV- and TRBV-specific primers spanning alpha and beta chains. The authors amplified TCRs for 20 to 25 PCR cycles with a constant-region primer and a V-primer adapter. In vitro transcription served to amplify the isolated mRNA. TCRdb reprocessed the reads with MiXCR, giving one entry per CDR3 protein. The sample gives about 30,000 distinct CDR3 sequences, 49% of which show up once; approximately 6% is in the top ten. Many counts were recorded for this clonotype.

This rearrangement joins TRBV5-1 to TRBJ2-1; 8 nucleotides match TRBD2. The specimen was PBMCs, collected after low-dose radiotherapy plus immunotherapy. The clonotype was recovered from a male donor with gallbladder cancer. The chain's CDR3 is CASRPGLVDNEQFF. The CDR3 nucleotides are TGCGCCAGCAGGCCGGGACTAGTTGACAATGAGCAGTTCTTC.